The subject of this entry is one T cell receptor beta chain. The target antigen is unknown. Germline V gene data show CDR1 as LNHDA and CDR2 as SQIVND (reference sequence). The CDR3 extends over 15 amino acids. Deletions cut 5 bases from V and 2 bases from J, with 16 bases between. The sample originates from a study of type 1 regulatory T cells. Study information: T-allo10 is a Tr1-enriched, alloantigen-specific CD4 T cell product made in vitro.

Via MiXCR, TCRdb re-called the reads, giving one row per CDR3 protein. Of some 60,000 distinct CDR3 sequences detected, 62% appear once; the ten largest clones hold about 1.7%. The study, taken as a whole, reports: Tr1 cells had a more restricted TCR repertoire than non-Tr1 cells.

The sequence came from a human donor in good health. V and J are TRBV19 and TRBJ2-7, with D tentatively TRBD1 (6 bases). Sequences were obtained from cultured non-Tr1 T cells, either the whole culture or a sorted T cell fraction (not recorded which). The CDR3 is CASSDSGTTTYEQYF. CDR3 bases: TGTGCCAGTAGTGATTCCGGGACAACGACCTACGAGCAGTACTTC.